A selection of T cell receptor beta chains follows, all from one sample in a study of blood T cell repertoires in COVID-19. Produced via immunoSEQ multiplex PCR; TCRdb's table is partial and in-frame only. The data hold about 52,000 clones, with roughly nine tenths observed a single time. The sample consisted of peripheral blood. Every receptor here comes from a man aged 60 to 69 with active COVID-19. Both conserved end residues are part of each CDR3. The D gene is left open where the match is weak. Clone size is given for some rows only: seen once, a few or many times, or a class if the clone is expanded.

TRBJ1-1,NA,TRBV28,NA,TGTGCCAGCAGTTCCCAGGCTTTGAACACTGAAGCTTTCTTT,CASSSQALNTEAFF
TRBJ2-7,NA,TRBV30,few,TGTGCCTGGAGTGTTCAGGGGATGGGGTCCTACGAGCAGTACTTC,CAWSVQGMGSYEQYF
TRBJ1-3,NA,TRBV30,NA,TGTGCCTGGAGTGTGGGAGTGTTGAACACCATATATTTT,CAWSVGVLNTIYF
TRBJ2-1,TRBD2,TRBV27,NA,TGTGCGGCGGGAGTAAGTTACAATGAGCAGTTCTTC,CAAGVSYNEQFF
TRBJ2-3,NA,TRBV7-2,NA,TGTGCCAGCAGCTTAGCGAGGACAGCAGATACGCAGTATTTT,CASSLARTADTQYF
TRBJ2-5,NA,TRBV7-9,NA,TGTGCCAGCAGCGTAGGTCAGGGAGAGACCCAGTACTTC,CASSVGQGETQYF
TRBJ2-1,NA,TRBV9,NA,TGTGCCAGCAGCGTGTCCCCGGAGACGGATGAGCAGTTCTTC,CASSVSPETDEQFF
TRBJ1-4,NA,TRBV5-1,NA,TGCGCCAGCAGCTTGATCCCCTCGGGGGGCGAAAAACTGTTTTTT,CASSLIPSGGEKLFF
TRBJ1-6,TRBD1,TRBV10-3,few,TGTGCCATCCGCGGGACAGCCAATTCACCCCTCCACTTT,CAIRGTANSPLHF
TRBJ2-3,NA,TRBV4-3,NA,TGCGCCAGCAGCCAGAGCAGGACAGATACGCAGTATTTT,CASSQSRTDTQYF
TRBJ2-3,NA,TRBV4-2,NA,TGTGCCAGCAGCCAAGATTTACAGGATCCAGATACGCAGTATTTT,CASSQDLQDPDTQYF
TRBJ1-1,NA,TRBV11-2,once,TGTGCCAGCAGCCCCCGACCTCCCCTTCGGGACACTGAAGCTTTCTTT,CASSPRPPLRDTEAFF
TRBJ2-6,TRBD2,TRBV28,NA,TGTGCCAGCAGCCTCGGGGAGGGCTATGGGGCCAACGTCCTGACTTTC,CASSLGEGYGANVLTF
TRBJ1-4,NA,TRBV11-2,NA,TGTGCCAGCAGCTTAATCAGGACTAATGAAAAACTGTTTTTT,CASSLIRTNEKLFF
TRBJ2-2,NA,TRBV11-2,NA,TGTGCCAGCAGCCCACGGGAGAACGGGGAGCTGTTTTTT,CASSPRENGELFF
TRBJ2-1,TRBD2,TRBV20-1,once,TGCAGTGCTAGTGTAGGCAGCGGGAGGGCGGGTGAGCAGTTCTTC,CSASVGSGRAGEQFF
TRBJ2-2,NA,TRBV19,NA,TGTGCCAGTAGTATCCCTGCCGGAGGGCGCACCGGGGAGCTGTTTTTT,CASSIPAGGRTGELFF
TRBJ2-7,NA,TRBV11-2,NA,TGTGCCAGCAGCCGTGGGGCGTACGAGCAGTACTTC,CASSRGAYEQYF
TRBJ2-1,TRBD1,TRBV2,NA,TGTGCCAGCAGTGCCGGGACAGGGTCCTACAATGAGCAGTTCTTC,CASSAGTGSYNEQFF
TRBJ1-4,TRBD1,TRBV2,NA,TGTGCCAGCAGTTTGGACAGGGCTGCGAATGAAAAACTGTTTTTT,CASSLDRAANEKLFF
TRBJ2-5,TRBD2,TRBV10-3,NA,TGTGCCATCAGTGAATTCCGGGGGGGCCTCCAAGAGACCCAGTACTTC,CAISEFRGGLQETQYF
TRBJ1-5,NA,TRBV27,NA,TGTGCCAGCAGTCCCAACAATCAGCCCCAGCATTTT,CASSPNNQPQHF